This T cell receptor (beta chain) was obtained from a study of neurological immune-mediated disorders. Study-wide points: Association with the multiple sclerosis repertoire cluster was not found for any clinical or MRI feature.

This clonotype was picked up many times. Its antigen is as yet unknown. The cDNA came from 5'RACE with 10-nucleotide random UMIs. TCRdb reprocessed the 5' RACE reads with MiXCR, giving one entry per CDR3 protein. The data hold tens of thousands of distinct CDR3 sequences, with 2% to 2.5% observed a single time. Trimming at V came to 3 bases and at J to 4 bases, leaving 8 bases not matched to a gene. CDR3 length equals 15 residues. Germline loops: CDR1 SGHTA, CDR2 FQGNSA. The unsorted libraries were prepared from 2 million PBMCs (stored at -80 C). The sequenced sample was PBMCs. V and J are TRBV7-2 and TRBJ2-7; 8 nucleotides align to TRBD1. The receptor comes from a man between 45 and 60 years old with multiple sclerosis. CDR3 nucleotide sequence: TGTGCCAGCAGCTTTCCCCGGACAGGGAGTTACGAGCAGTACTTC. It encodes CASSFPRTGSYEQYF.